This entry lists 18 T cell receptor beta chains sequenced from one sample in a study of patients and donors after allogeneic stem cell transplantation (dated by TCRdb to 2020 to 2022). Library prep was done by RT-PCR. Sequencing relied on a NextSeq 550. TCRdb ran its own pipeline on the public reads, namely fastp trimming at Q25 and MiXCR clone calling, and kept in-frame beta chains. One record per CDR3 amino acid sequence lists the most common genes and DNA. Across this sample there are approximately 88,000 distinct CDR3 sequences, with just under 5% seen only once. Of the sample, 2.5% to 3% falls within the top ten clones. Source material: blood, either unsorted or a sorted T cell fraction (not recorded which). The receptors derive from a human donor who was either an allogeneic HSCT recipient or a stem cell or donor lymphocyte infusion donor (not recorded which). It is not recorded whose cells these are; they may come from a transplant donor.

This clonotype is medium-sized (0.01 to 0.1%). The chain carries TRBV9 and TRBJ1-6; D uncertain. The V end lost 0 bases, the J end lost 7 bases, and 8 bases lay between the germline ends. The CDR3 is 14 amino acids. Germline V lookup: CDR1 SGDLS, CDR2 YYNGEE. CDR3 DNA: TGTGCCAGCAGCGTAGAGGTTACGAATTCACCCCTCCACTTT. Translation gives CASSVEVTNSPLHF.

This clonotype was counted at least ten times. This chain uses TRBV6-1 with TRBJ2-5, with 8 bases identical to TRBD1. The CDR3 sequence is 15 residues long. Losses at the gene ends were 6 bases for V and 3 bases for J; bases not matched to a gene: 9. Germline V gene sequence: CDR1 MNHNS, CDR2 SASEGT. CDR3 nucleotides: TGTGCCAGCAGCCTAACCGGGACAGGAAAAGAGACCCAGTACTTC. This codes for CASSLTGTGKETQYF.

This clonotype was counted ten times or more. CDR3 residues: CASSLESRVPRNTIYF. CDR3 DNA: TGTGCCAGCAGCTTAGAGTCCAGGGTTCCTAGAAACACCATATATTTT. The J gene is TRBJ1-3, the V gene TRBV7-8, with TRBD1 as a possible D gene (5 bases). Germline V gene data show CDR1 as SGHVS and CDR2 as FQNEAQ. There are 16 residues in the CDR3. Trimming stripped 1 base from V and 5 bases from J, with 15 bases between.

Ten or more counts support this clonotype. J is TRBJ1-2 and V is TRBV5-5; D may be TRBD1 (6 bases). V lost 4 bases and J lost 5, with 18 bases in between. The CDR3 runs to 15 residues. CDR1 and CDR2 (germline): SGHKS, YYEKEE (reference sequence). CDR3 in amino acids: CASSQAEGTTYGYTF. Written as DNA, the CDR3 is TGTGCCAGCAGCCAAGCAGAAGGGACAACATATGGCTACACCTTC.

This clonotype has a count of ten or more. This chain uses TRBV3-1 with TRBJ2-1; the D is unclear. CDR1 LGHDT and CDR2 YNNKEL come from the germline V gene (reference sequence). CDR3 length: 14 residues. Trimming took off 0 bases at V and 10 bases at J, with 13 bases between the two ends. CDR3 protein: CASSQESIVGEQFF. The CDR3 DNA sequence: TGTGCCAGCAGCCAAGAGTCTATAGTTGGGGAGCAGTTCTTC.

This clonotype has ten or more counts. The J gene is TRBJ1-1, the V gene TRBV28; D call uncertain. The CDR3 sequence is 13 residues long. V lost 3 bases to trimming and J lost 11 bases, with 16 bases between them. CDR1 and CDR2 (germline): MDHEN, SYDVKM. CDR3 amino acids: CASSFGLSWEAFF. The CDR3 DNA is TGTGCCAGCAGTTTTGGTTTGAGTTGGGAGGCTTTCTTT.

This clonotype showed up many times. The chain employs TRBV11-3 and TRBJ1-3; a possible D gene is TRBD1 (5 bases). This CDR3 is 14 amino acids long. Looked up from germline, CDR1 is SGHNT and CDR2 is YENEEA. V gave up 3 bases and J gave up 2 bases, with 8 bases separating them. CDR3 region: CASSFAGTGNTIYF. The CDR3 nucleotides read TGTGCCAGCAGCTTCGCAGGGACTGGAAACACCATATATTTT.

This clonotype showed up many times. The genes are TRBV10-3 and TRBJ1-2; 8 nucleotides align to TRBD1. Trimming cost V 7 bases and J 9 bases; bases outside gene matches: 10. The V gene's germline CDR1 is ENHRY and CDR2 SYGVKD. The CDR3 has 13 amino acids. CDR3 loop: CAITYDRGKSYTF. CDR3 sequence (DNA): TGTGCCATCACCTATGACAGGGGCAAGAGCTACACCTTC.

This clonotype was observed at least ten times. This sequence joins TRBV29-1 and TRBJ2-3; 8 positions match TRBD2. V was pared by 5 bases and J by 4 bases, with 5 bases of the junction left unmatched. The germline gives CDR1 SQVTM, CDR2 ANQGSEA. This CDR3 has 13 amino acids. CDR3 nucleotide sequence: TGCAGCGTTAACGGGAGGGCGGCAGATACGCAGTATTTT. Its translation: CSVNGRAADTQYF.

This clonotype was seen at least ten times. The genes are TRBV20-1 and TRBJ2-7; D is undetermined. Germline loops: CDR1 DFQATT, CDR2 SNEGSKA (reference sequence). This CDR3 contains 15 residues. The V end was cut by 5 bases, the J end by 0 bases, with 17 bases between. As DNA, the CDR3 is TGCAGTGCTTCGACGGATTCTTGGGGCTCCTACGAGCAGTACTTC. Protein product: CSASTDSWGSYEQYF.

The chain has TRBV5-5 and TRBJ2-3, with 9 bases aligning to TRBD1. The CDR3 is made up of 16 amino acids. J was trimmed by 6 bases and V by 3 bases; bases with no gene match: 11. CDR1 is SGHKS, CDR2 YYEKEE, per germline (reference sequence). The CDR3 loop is CASSWDRAHVGDTQYF. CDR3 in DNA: TGTGCCAGCAGCTGGGACAGGGCCCACGTCGGGGATACGCAGTATTTT.

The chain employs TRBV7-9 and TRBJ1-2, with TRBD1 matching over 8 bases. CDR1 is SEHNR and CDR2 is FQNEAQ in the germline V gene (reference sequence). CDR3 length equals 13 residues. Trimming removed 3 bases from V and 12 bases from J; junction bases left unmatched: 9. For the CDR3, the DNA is TGTGCCAGCAGCTTTCCTGGACAGGGTACGGACACCTTC. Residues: CASSFPGQGTDTF.

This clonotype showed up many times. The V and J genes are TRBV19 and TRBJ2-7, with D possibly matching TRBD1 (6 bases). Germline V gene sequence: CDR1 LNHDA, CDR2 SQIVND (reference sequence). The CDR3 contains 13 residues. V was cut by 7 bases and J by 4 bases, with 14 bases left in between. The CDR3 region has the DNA TGTGCCAGTACCCCCAGGGGCCGGTACGAGCAGTACTTC. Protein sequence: CASTPRGRYEQYF. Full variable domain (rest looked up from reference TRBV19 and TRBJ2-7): DGGITQSPKYLFRKEGQNVTLSCEQNLNHDAMYWYRQDPGQGLRLIYYSQIVNDFQKGDIAEGYSVSREKKESFPLTVTSAQKNPTAFYLCASTPRGRYEQYFGPGTRLTVT.

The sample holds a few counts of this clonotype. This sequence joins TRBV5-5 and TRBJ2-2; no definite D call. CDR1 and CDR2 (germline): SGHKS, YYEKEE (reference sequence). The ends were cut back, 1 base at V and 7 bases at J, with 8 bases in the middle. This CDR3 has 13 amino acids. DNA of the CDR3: TGTGCCAGCAGCTTGTCGCCGAACGGGGAGCTGTTTTTT. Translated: CASSLSPNGELFF.

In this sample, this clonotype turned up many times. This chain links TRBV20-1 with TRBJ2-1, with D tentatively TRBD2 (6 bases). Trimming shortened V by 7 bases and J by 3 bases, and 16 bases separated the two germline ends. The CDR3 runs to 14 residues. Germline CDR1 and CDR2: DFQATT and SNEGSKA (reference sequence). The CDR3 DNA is TGCAGTGGAGGTGTGGTGCGGGGCTACAATGAGCAGTTCTTC. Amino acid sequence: CSGGVVRGYNEQFF.

CDR3 loop: CASSPQGGASGRPYNEQFF. The CDR3 coding sequence is TGCGCCAGCAGCCCTCAGGGCGGGGCTAGCGGGAGGCCCTACAATGAGCAGTTCTTC. V and J are TRBV4-1 and TRBJ2-1; 11 bases are shared with TRBD2. Per germline, CDR1 MGHRA and CDR2 YSYEKL. CDR3 length: 19 amino acids. Trimming at V came to 4 bases and at J to 2 bases, leaving 13 bases not matched to a gene.

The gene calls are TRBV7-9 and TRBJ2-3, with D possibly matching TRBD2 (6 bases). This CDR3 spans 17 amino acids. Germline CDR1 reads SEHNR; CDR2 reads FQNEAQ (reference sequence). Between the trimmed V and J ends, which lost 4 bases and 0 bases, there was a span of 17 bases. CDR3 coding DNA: TGTGCCAGCAGCTCCTCTTTGGGTAGCGGTAGCACAGATACGCAGTATTTT. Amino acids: CASSSSLGSGSTDTQYF. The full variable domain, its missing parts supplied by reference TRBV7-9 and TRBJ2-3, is DTGVSQNPRHKITKRGQNVTFRCDPISEHNRLYWYRQTLGQGPEFLTYFQNEAQLEKSRLLSDRFSAERPKGSFSTLEIQRTEQGDSAMYLCASSSSLGSGSTDTQYFGPGTRLTVL.

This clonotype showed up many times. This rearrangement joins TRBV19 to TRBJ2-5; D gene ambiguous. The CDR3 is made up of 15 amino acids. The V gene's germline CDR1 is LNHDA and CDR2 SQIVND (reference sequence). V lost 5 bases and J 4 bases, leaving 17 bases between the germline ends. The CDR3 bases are TGTGCCAGTAGTCCCCAAGGGATCACCTCAGAGACCCAGTACTTC. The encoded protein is CASSPQGITSETQYF.